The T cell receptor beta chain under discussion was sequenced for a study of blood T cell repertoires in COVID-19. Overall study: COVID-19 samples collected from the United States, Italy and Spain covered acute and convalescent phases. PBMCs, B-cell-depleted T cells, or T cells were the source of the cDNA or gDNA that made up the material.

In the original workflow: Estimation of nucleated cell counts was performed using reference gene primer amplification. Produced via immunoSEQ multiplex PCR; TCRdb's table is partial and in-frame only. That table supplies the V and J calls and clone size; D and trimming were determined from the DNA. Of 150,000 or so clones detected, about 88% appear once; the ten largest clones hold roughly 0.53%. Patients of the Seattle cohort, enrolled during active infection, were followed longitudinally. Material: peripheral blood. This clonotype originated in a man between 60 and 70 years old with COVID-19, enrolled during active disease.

As DNA, the CDR3 is TGTGCCAGCAGCTTAGTCGGGCTAGCGGGAGGGGTTACCGGGGAGCTGTTTTTT. Amino acids: CASSLVGLAGGVTGELFF. The chain joins TRBV7-2 to TRBJ2-2, with TRBD2 matching over 12 bases. The CDR3 consists of 18 residues. Unmatched junction bases numbered 8, after V lost 1 base and J lost 5 bases. Germline V gene lookup returns CDR1 SGHTA and CDR2 FQGNSA.